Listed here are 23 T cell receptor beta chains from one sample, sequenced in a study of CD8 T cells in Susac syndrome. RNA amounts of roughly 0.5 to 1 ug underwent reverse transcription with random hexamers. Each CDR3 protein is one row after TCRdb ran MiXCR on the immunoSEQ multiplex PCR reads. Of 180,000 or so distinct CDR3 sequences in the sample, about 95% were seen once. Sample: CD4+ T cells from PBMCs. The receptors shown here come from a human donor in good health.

CDR3 sequence: CASSQADAASVEPNTEAFF. The CDR3, as DNA: TGCGCCAGCAGTCAAGCAGATGCCGCTTCGGTGGAACCGAACACTGAAGCTTTCTTT. V is TRBV23-1 and J is TRBJ1-1; D is unclear. TRBV23-1 is annotated as an ORF whose role is uncertain. With 2 bases removed from V and 1 base from J, the gap between germline ends came to 23 bases. The CDR3 runs 19 residues.

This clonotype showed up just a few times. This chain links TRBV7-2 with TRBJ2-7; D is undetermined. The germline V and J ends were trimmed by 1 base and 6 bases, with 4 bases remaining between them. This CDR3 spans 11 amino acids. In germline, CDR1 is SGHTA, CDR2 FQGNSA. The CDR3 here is CASSLVGEQYF. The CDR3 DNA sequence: TGTGCCAGCAGCTTAGTGGGCGAGCAGTACTTC. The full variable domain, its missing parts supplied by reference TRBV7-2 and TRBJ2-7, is GAGVSQSPSNKVTEKGKDVELRCDPISGHTALYWYRQSLGQGLEFLIYFQGNSAPDKSGLPSDRFSAERTGGSVSTLTIQRTQQEDSAVYLCASSLVGEQYFGPGTRLTVT.

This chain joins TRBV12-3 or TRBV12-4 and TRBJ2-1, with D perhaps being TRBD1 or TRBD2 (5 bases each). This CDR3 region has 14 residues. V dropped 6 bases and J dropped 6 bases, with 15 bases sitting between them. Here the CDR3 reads CASRPEGRANEQFF. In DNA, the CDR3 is TGTGCCAGCAGGCCCGAGGGGCGCGCCAATGAGCAGTTCTTC.

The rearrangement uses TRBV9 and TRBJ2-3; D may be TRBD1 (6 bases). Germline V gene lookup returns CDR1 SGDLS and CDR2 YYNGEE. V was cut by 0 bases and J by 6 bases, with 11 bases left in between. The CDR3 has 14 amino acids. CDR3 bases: TGTGCCAGCAGCGTAGCAGGGGTGGTCGATACGCAGTATTTT. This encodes CASSVAGVVDTQYF.

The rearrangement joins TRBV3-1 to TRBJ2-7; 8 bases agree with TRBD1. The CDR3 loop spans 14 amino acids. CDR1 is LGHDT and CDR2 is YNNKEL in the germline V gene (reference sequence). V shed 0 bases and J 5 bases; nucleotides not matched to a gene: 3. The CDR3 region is CASSQDATGDEQYF. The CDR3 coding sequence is TGTGCCAGCAGCCAAGACGCGACAGGGGACGAGCAGTACTTC.

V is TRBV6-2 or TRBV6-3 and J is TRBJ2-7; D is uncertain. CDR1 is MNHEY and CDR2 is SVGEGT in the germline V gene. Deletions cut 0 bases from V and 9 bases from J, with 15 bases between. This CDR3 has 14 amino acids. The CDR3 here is CASSYSRGPQGQYF. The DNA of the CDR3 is TGTGCCAGCAGTTACTCCCGAGGCCCCCAAGGGCAGTACTTC.

CDR3 sequence (DNA): TGTGCCAGCAGTTCCCGGACAGTCATCACCTACGAGCAGTACTTC. Translating it yields CASSSRTVITYEQYF. V gene TRBV27 combines with J gene TRBJ2-7, with TRBD1 as a possible D gene (6 bases). Germline V gene sequence: CDR1 MNHEY, CDR2 SMNVEV (reference sequence). V was cut by 4 bases and J by 2 bases, with 15 bases left in between. This CDR3 is built from 15 residues.

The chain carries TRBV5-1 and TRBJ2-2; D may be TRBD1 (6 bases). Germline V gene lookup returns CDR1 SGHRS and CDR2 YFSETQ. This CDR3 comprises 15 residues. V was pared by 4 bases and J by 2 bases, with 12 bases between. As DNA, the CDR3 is TGCGCCAGCAGCGCCTCCGGGACAAACACCGGGGAGCTGTTTTTT. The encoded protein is CASSASGTNTGELFF.

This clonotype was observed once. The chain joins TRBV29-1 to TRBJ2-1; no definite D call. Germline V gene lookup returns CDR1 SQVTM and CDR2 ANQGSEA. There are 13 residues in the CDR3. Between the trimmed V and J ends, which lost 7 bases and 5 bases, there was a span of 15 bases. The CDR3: CSARRGGNNEQFF. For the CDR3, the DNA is TGCAGCGCAAGACGCGGCGGCAACAATGAGCAGTTCTTC.

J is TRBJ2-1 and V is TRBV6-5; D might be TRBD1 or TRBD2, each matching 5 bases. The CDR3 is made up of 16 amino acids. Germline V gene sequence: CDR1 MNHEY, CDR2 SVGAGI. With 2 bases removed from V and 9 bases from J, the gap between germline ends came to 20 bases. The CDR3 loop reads CASSYGRQIRSREQFF. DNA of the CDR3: TGTGCCAGCAGTTACGGGAGACAGATCCGGTCCCGTGAGCAGTTCTTC.

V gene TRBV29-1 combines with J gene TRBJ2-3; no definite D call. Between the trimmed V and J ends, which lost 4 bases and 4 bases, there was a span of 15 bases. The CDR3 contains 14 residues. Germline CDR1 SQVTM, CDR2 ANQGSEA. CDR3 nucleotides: TGCAGCGTTGGCCCCCGCGCCCTCGCAGATACGCAGTATTTT. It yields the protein CSVGPRALADTQYF.

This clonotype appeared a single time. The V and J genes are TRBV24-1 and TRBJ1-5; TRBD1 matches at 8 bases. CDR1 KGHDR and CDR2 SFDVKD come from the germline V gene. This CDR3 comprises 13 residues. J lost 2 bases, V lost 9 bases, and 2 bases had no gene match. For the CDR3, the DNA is TGTGCCACCCAGGGGGCAGGCAATCAGCCCCAGCATTTT. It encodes CATQGAGNQPQHF.

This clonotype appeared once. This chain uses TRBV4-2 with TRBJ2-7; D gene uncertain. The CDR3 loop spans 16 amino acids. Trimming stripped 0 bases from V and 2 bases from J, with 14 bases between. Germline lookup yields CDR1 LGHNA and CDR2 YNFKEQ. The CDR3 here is CASSQDFAQVPYEQYF. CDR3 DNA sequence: TGTGCCAGCAGCCAAGATTTCGCCCAGGTACCCTACGAGCAGTACTTC.

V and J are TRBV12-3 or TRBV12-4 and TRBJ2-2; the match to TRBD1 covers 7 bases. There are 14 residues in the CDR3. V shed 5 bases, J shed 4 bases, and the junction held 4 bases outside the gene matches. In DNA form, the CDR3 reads TGTGCCAGCAGTAGACAGGGTGGCACCGGGGAGCTGTTTTTT. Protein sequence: CASSRQGGTGELFF.

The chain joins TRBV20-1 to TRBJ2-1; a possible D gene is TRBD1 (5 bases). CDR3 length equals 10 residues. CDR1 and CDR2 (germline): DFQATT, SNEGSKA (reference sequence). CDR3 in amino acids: CSPQGNEQFF. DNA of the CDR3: TGCAGCCCCCAGGGTAATGAGCAGTTCTTC.

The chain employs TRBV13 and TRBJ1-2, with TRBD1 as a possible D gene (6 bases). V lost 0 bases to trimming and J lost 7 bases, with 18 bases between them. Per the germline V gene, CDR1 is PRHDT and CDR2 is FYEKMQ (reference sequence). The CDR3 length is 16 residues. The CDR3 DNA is TGTGCCAGCAGCTTAGGGACAGGATCTATTTTTGGTGGCTACACCTTC. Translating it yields CASSLGTGSIFGGYTF. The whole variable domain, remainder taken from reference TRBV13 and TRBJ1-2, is AAGVIQSPRHLIKEKRETATLKCYPIPRHDTVYWYQQGPGQDPQFLISFYEKMQSDKGSIPDRFSAQQFSDYHSELNMSSLELGDSALYFCASSLGTGSIFGGYTFGSGTRLTVV.

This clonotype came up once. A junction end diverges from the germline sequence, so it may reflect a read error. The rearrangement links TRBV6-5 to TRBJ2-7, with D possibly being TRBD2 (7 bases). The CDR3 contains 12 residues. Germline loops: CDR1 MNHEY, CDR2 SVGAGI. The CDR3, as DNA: TGTGCCAGCAGCTACACTATCGGGGGGCTGGTCTTC. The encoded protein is CASSYTIGGLVF.

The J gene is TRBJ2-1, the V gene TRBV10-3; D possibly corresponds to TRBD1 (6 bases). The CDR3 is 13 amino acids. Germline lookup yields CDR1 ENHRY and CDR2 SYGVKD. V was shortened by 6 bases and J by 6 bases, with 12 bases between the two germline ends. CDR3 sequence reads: CAISPGQLNEQFF. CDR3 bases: TGTGCCATCAGCCCGGGACAACTCAATGAGCAGTTCTTC.

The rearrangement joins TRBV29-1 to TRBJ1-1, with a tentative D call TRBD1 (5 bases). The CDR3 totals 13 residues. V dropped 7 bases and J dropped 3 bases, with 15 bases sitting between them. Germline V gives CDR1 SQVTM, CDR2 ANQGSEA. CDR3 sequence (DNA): TGCAGCGCCCGGGCGCGAGGGGACACTGAAGCTTTCTTT. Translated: CSARARGDTEAFF.

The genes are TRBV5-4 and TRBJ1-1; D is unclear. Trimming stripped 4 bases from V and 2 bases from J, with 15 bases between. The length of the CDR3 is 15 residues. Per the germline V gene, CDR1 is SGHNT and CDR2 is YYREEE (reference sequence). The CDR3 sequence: CASSLVTGSNTEAFF. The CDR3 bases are TGTGCCAGCAGCCTGGTGACGGGGAGTAACACTGAAGCTTTCTTT. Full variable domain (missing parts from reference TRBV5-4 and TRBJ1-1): ETGVTQSPTHLIKTRGQQVTLRCSSQSGHNTVSWYQQALGQGPQFIFQYYREEENGRGNFPPRFSGLQFPNYSSELNVNALELDDSALYLCASSLVTGSNTEAFFGQGTRLTVV.

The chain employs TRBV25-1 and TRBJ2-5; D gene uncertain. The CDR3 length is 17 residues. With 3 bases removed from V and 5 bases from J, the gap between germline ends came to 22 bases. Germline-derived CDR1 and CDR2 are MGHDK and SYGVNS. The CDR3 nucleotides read TGTGCCAGCAGTGATCTTTTAACGAGTGACCGTGGTGAGACCCAGTACTTC. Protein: CASSDLLTSDRGETQYF.

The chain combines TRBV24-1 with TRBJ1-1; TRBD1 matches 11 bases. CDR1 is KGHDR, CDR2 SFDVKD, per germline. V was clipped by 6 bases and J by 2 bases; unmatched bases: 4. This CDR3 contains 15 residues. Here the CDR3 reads CATSPGQGANTEAFF. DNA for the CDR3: TGTGCCACCAGTCCAGGACAGGGGGCTAACACTGAAGCTTTCTTT.

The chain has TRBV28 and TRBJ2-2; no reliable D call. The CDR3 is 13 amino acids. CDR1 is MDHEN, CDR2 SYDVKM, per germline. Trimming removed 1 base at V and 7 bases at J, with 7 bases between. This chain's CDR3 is CASSLFGGGELFF. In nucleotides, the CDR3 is TGTGCCAGCAGTTTATTCGGTGGCGGGGAGCTGTTTTTT.